The present entry profiles one T cell receptor (beta chain) with its context. This clonotype was seen a handful of times. Its antigen remains unidentified. No much larger clone is present one base from it, and per-base qualities are unavailable. V gives up 1 base and J gives up 1 base, and the segment between their germline ends measures 12 bases. Reading the germline V gene gives CDR1 SGHDT and CDR2 YYEEEE. The CDR3 starts with the cysteine, ends with the phenylalanine, and has 16 residues. The read is trimmed to its CDR3 DNA, 48 bases read in frame from base 1. TCR beta CDR3 regions were amplified from RNA transcripts for repertoire sequencing. The first round of RT-PCR was done with HTBI primers and the Qiagen OneStep RT-PCR kit, and was followed by a second round of multiplex PCR, then size selection and purification. Libraries were sequenced paired-end with 100 bp reads on an Illumina HiSeq2000. The authors' analysis ran thus. SOAPnuke was used to process the reads, removing any read that contained adapters or uncalled bases, had a mean Phred below 15, or lacked an exact match to the constant primer or identifier. COPE v1.2.5 was used to merge high-quality paired reads. Unique nucleotide sequences were defined as clonotypes and aligned to IMGT TRB V, D and J references using MiTCR v1.1. Analysis was restricted to V-J combinations with a frequency above 0.0001, which covered roughly 99% of repertoires. A TCR clonal expansion and chaos score per V-J combination was defined as the ratio of F50 clonal expansion to chaos observed in the TCRdist matrix. Welch's t-statistics and random forest were used to reduce the features to 10 to 15 V-J combinations, which were then used as input to a naive Bayes classifier. Thyroid-blood repertoire similarity was quantified with the Morisita-Horn index. TCRdb reprocessed the public reads (quality trimming at Q25 with fastp, clone calling with MiXCR) and kept in-frame beta chains. Merged by CDR3 protein, the rows form single entries marked with the most common genes and DNA. The V and J calls here are based on TCRdb, not the publication. Present in this sample are about 220,000 distinct CDR3 sequences, roughly 21% of which were seen just once. In total, the top ten clones hold roughly 44% of the sample.

This specimen comes from a study of Graves' ophthalmopathy and Graves' hyperthyroidism (dated by TCRdb to 2016 to 2019). With regard to the full study: Peripheral blood was collected at initial diagnosis, prior to any treatment. After sampling, hyperthyroidism patients received methimazole starting at 30 mg daily, and ophthalmopathy patients received high-dose intravenous methylprednisolone. To tell Graves' ophthalmopathy apart from Graves' hyperthyroidism, and to predict which patients would progress to ophthalmopathy, the study relied on TCR beta repertoire signatures. In roughly 6 hyperthyroidism patients, the T-cell repertoire of thyroid tissue was compared with the T-cell repertoire of blood. A discovery set of 95 to 100 patients (around 44 ophthalmopathy, 60 or so stable hyperthyroidism) was enrolled to explore V-J signatures distinguishing ophthalmopathy from hyperthyroidism. In total, 135 blood samples were TCR-sequenced: around 42 ophthalmopathy, roughly 77 hyperthyroidism and about 17 hyperthyroidism-to-ophthalmopathy patients. The approximately 90 discovery patients were divided at random into training and test sets in a 7:3 ratio. An independent validation cohort was composed of 18 hyperthyroidism patients and about 16 patients who later progressed from hyperthyroidism to ophthalmopathy.

Patients with ophthalmopathy had moderately to severely active disease, with a Clinical Activity Score of 3 or more, a NOSPECS grade of 4 or more, and a disease duration of less than 3 months. Patients with other autoimmune diseases, uncontrolled infections, pregnancy or lactation were excluded from the study. Diagnosis was based on clinical symptoms, serum thyroxine, TRAb, thyroid ultrasound and orbital computed tomography. Using Ficoll-Paque density gradient centrifugation, PBMCs were isolated from 10 ml of fresh peripheral blood. Total RNA was extracted with Trizol reagent and quality-checked on an Agilent 2100 Bioanalyzer. Findings and caveats that apply to the study as a whole: In validation, the model predicted ophthalmopathy progression with 70.59% sensitivity and 72.22% specificity; eleven to twelve predicted patients were CT-confirmed with GO in a median of about 6.2 months. No statistical method was used to predetermine the sample size, and group allocation was not hidden from the investigators. Among expanded thyroid clonotypes with frequency above 0.001, most also showed up in blood, which suggests that blood repertoires may reflect the thyroid immune response. The 13-signature model separated ophthalmopathy from stable hyperthyroidism with roughly 90% sensitivity and less than 83% specificity in cross-validation, and 80%/75% in the test set.

The sequenced material came from peripheral blood. This clonotype originated in a woman in her fifties or sixties with Graves' ophthalmopathy. Donor details come from another sample of the same person, matched by shared clones. The rearranged segments are TRBV5-6 and TRBJ1-5; a tentative D call is TRBD1 (5 bases match). Here is the DNA: TGTGCCAGCAGCTTGTACGGGGCCACAAGCAATCAGCCCCAGCATTTT. It encodes CASSLYGATSNQPQHF. The full variable domain, completed from the reference TRBV5-6 and TRBJ1-5 proteins outside the CDR3, reads DAGVTQSPTHLIKTRGQQVTLRCSPKSGHDTVSWYQQALGQGPQFIFQYYEEEERQRGNFPDRFSGHQFPNYSSELNVNALLLGDSALYLCASSLYGATSNQPQHFGDGTRLSIL.